This T cell receptor (beta chain) was profiled in a study of vaccination effects on CD4 cells after COVID-19. Study in general: Either the BNT162b2 or mRNA-1273 vaccine was given to participants in two doses. Study-level results: In vaccinees who were healthy, merely 1 out of 255 vaccine-induced clones cross-reacted with common cold coronaviruses. At late timepoints after vaccination, vaccine- and infection-induced clones shrank markedly.

Trimming took 0 bases from V and 4 from J, leaving 7 bases between them. Germline V gives CDR1 SGHDT, CDR2 YYEEEE. CDR3 length: 13 amino acids. Prior to sequencing, the ViraFEST assay stimulated PBMC with viral peptide pools, which expanded the antigen-specific CD4+ T cells. Isolation of CD4+ T cells took place after less than twelve days of culture. Nobody among the vaccine recipients had prior SARS-CoV-2 infection (nucleocapsid antibodies were negative). On days 3 and 7, fresh IL-2 medium replaced half the medium. Concerning this clone: Antigen unknown.

This table comes from immunoSEQ multiplex PCR, and its TCRdb copy is limited to in-frame clones, with some not included. The table records about 73,000 clones, under 85% of them present only once. This sequence originates from a human donor who received a COVID-19 vaccine. The sequenced sample was CD4+ T cells from PBMCs cultured with HCoV-NL63 spike peptides, obtained before COVID-19 vaccination. This chain joins TRBV5-6 and TRBJ2-5; D might be TRBD2 (5 bases). CDR3 nucleotides: TGTGCCAGCAGCTTGGACGCGGGAGAGACCCAGTACTTC. Its translation is CASSLDAGETQYF.